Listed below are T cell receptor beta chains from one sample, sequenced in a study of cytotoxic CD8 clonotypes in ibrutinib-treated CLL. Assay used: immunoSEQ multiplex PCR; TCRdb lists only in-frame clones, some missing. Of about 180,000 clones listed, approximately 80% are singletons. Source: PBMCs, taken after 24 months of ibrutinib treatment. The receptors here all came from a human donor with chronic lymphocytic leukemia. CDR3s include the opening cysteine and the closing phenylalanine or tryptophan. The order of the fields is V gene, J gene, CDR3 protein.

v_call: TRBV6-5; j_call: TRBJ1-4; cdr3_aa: CASDSPNEKLFF
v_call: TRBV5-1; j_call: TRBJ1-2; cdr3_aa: CASSTGVGYTF
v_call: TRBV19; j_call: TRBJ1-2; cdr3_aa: CASSSSSGVAHGYTF
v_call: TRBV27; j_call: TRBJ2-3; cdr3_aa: CASSTAPPAGGPDTQYF
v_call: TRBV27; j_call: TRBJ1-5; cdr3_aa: CASSLLAGGNQPQHF
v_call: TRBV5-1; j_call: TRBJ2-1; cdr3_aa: CASSPVRSSSSHEQFF
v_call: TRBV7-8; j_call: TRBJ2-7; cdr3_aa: CASSPQTNSYEQYF
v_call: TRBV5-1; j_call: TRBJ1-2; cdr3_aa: CASSTQTGVSYGYTF
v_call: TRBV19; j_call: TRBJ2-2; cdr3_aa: CASRFMSGGDTGELFF
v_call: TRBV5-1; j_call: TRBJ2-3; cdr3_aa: CASSFRTGSRDTQYF
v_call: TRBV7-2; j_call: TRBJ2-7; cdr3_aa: CASSLGGKGAYEQYF
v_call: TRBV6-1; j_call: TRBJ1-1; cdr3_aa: CASSRTGMNTEAFF
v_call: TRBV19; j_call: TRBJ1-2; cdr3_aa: CASIDPGGRRYGYTF
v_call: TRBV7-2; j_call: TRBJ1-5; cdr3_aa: CASSFDNSNQPQHF
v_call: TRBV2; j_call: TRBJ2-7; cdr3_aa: CASISGTTHYEQYF
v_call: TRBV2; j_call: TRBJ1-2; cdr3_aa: CASRGGLNGYTF
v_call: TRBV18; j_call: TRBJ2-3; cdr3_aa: CASSRDRVTDTQYF
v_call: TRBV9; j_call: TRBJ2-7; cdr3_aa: CASSVVVGAGEQYF
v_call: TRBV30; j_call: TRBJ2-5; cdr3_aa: CAWSLQGWGETQYF
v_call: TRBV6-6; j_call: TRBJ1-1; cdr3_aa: CASLSRQVVNTEAFF
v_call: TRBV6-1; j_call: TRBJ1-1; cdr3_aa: CASSVGWVRTEAFF
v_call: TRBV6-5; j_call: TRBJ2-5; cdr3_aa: CAIRAQETQYF
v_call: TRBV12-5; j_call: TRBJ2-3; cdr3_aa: CASGFGQAPSTDTQYF
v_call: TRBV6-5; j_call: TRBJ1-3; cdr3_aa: CASSYHRGQGNTIYF